The next 17 T cell receptor beta chains were all read from a single sample in a study of cytomegalovirus exposure and HLA in healthy donors. The assay was immunoSEQ multiplex PCR, and TCRdb's table has in-frame clones only and misses some. Of over 150,000 clones in the sample, just under 90% were seen once. Source material: PBMCs. The origin of the receptors is a woman between 18 and 29 years old in good health and CMV-seropositive.

The V and J genes are TRBV7-8 and TRBJ2-2; TRBD2 might be the D (5 bases). CDR1 and CDR2 (germline): SGHVS, FQNEAQ. The CDR3 loop spans 15 amino acids. V gave up 3 bases and J gave up 2 bases, with 10 bases separating them. CDR3 in amino acids: CASSLDRTNTGELFF. CDR3 in DNA: TGTGCCAGCAGCTTGGATAGGACTAACACCGGGGAGCTGTTTTTT.

This clone was seen a few times. J is TRBJ1-1 and V is TRBV6-1, with D hard to call. V lost 4 bases, J lost 1 base, and 7 bases lay in between. Germline CDR1 MNHNS, CDR2 SASEGT. This CDR3 is 13 amino acids long. CDR3 residues: CASSVEANTEAFF. The DNA of the CDR3 is TGTGCCAGCAGTGTTGAGGCGAACACTGAAGCTTTCTTT.

This chain uses TRBV4-1 with TRBJ1-5, with a tentative D call TRBD1 (6 bases). Trimming cost V 4 bases and J 3 bases, with 13 bases left between them. In germline, CDR1 is MGHRA, CDR2 YSYEKL. The CDR3 totals 15 residues. This chain's CDR3 is CASSLRDNYNQPQHF. The CDR3 bases are TGCGCCAGCAGCCTCCGGGACAACTACAATCAGCCCCAGCATTTT.

The V call is TRBV18, the J call TRBJ2-1; D perhaps matches TRBD1 (6 bases). This CDR3 spans 13 amino acids. V shed 2 bases and J shed 15 bases, with 17 bases lying between them. Germline V gene sequence: CDR1 KGHSH, CDR2 LQKENI. The CDR3 loop is CASSPEWQGRRFF. The CDR3 DNA is TGTGCCAGCTCACCAGAATGGCAGGGGCGTAGGTTCTTC.

The count of this clone is one. The genes are TRBV7-2 and TRBJ2-7; maybe TRBD1 (6 bases). V shed 6 bases and J shed 5 bases, with 17 bases lying between them. This CDR3 is built from 14 residues. Germline V CDR1 and CDR2: SGHTA, FQGNSA. The CDR3 nucleotides read TGTGCCAGCAGTTTCCGGGACACTCGCCACGAGCAGTACTTC. Its protein product is CASSFRDTRHEQYF.

The rearrangement joins TRBV5-4 to TRBJ2-1; 8 bases fit TRBD2. The CDR3 runs to 13 residues. Germline V gives CDR1 SGHNT, CDR2 YYREEE (reference sequence). The CDR3 sequence is CVTTAGGGNEQFF. CDR3 DNA sequence: TGTGTCACTACGGCGGGAGGAGGCAATGAGCAGTTCTTC. Supplemented by reference TRBV5-4 and TRBJ2-1, the full variable domain reads ETGVTQSPTHLIKTRGQQVTLRCSSQSGHNTVSWYQQALGQGPQFIFQYYREEENGRGNFPPRFSGLQFPNYSSELNVNALELDDSALYLCVTTAGGGNEQFFGPGTRLTVL.

This clone was observed a single time. The chain recombines TRBV30 with TRBJ2-7; 13 bases map to TRBD2. The V gene end was trimmed by 4 bases and the J gene end by 4 bases; junction bases not matched to a gene: 10. Germline V CDR1 and CDR2: GTSNPN, SVGIG (reference sequence). The CDR3 is 16 amino acids. The CDR3, as DNA: TGTGCCTGGACTCGGGGCCGGACTAGCGGGAGTTACGAGCAGTACTTC. Encoded protein: CAWTRGRTSGSYEQYF.

The chain combines TRBV5-1 with TRBJ2-5; 8 nucleotides align to TRBD1. The ends lost 3 bases at V and 2 bases at J; junction bases unmatched: 9. The germline CDR1 and CDR2 sequences are SGHRS and YFSETQ. This CDR3 region has 16 residues. The CDR3: CASSSWDGTGQETQYF. The CDR3 nucleotides are TGCGCCAGCAGCTCTTGGGACGGGACAGGACAAGAGACCCAGTACTTC. Full variable domain (outside the CDR3, taken from reference TRBV5-1 and TRBJ2-5): KAGVTQTPRYLIKTRGQQVTLSCSPISGHRSVSWYQQTPGQGLQFLFEYFSETQRNKGNFPGRFSGRQFSNSRSEMNVSTLELGDSALYLCASSSWDGTGQETQYFGPGTRLLVL.

Here the CDR3 DNA reads TGTGCCAGCAGTTTGGTGGGGGCCCTGGATACGCAGTATTTT. Amino acid sequence: CASSLVGALDTQYF. The chain is built from TRBV28 and TRBJ2-3, with a tentative D call TRBD1 (6 bases). CDR3 length equals 14 residues. Between the trimmed V and J ends, which lost 3 bases and 6 bases, there was a span of 13 bases. The germline CDR1 and CDR2 sequences are MDHEN and SYDVKM.

The chain is built from TRBV7-8 and TRBJ2-5; TRBD1 is a possible D gene (5 bases). The V and J ends lost 3 bases and 1 base respectively, with 18 bases between them. The CDR3 runs 17 residues. CDR1 is SGHVS, CDR2 FQNEAQ, per germline. The CDR3 loop reads CASSLVYRGEGQETQYF. CDR3 sequence (DNA): TGTGCCAGCAGCTTGGTATATAGGGGTGAAGGCCAAGAGACCCAGTACTTC.

The chain couples TRBV13 to TRBJ2-4, with D possibly TRBD1 on 6 matching bases. Trimming shortened V by 2 bases and J by 1 base, and 18 bases separated the two germline ends. Per germline, CDR1 PRHDT and CDR2 FYEKMQ (reference sequence). CDR3 length: 18 amino acids. The CDR3 loop is CASSLLEQGRNAKNIQYF. Written as DNA, the CDR3 is TGTGCCAGCAGCTTACTCGAACAGGGAAGGAATGCCAAAAACATTCAGTACTTC. Looking up the rest from reference TRBV13 and TRBJ2-4 gives the full variable domain: AAGVIQSPRHLIKEKRETATLKCYPIPRHDTVYWYQQGPGQDPQFLISFYEKMQSDKGSIPDRFSAQQFSDYHSELNMSSLELGDSALYFCASSLLEQGRNAKNIQYFGAGTRLSVL.

The V and J genes are TRBV6-6 and TRBJ2-7, with unresolved D. Deletions cut 0 bases from V and 6 bases from J, with 12 bases between. The CDR3 extends over 14 amino acids. Germline lookup yields CDR1 MNHNY and CDR2 SVGAGI (reference sequence). The CDR3 protein is CASSYSPPGSEQYF. CDR3 coding DNA: TGTGCCAGCAGTTACTCCCCACCGGGTTCCGAGCAGTACTTC.

The chain uses TRBV4-1 and TRBJ1-5; TRBD1 matches 7 bases. Per germline, CDR1 MGHRA and CDR2 YSYEKL. This CDR3 contains 19 residues. V lost 1 base and J lost 0; bases outside the gene matches: 12. The CDR3 protein is CASSQAALGQSYSNQPQHF. The CDR3 coding sequence is TGCGCCAGCAGCCAAGCCGCGTTGGGACAGTCTTATAGCAATCAGCCCCAGCATTTT.

The rearrangement links TRBV6-1 to TRBJ2-7, with TRBD2 matching 8 bases. Germline V gene sequence: CDR1 MNHNS, CDR2 SASEGT. The V and J ends lost 5 bases and 2 bases, in that order; junction bases with no gene match: 2. CDR3 length: 13 residues. This CDR3 is CASSYSGAYEQYF. Here the CDR3 DNA reads TGTGCCAGCAGTTATAGCGGGGCCTACGAGCAGTACTTC.

The gene calls are TRBV9 and TRBJ2-7; tentatively, D is TRBD2 (6 bases). V was clipped by 3 bases and J by 2 bases, with 18 bases between them. The length of the CDR3 is 16 residues. Germline values: CDR1 SGDLS, CDR2 YYNGEE. The CDR3, as DNA: TGTGCCAGCAGCGAGAGTCCGGGACTTGGCCCCTACGAGCAGTACTTC. It is translated as CASSESPGLGPYEQYF. The full variable domain, rest sourced from reference TRBV9 and TRBJ2-7, is DSGVTQTPKHLITATGQRVTLRCSPRSGDLSVYWYQQSLDQGLQFLIQYYNGEERAKGNILERFSAQQFPDLHSELNLSSLELGDSALYFCASSESPGLGPYEQYFGPGTRLTVT.

CDR3 protein: CASSRAGTGFYEQYF. CDR3 coding DNA: TGTGCCAGTAGTCGAGCCGGGACAGGGTTTTACGAGCAGTACTTC. The rearrangement uses TRBV19 and TRBJ2-7; TRBD1 aligns across 9 bases. The CDR3 has 15 residues. Germline values: CDR1 LNHDA, CDR2 SQIVND (reference sequence). Trimming took 5 bases from V and 4 from J; bases not matched to a gene: 9.

V usage is TRBV6-6 and J usage is TRBJ2-7, with 12 bases matching TRBD1. Trimming removed 5 bases from V and 9 bases from J; junction bases left unmatched: 14. The V gene's germline CDR1 is MNHNY and CDR2 SVGAGI (reference sequence). This CDR3 is 16 amino acids long. The CDR3 sequence is CASSPSVGTGGIGQYF. Here the CDR3 DNA reads TGTGCCAGCAGTCCCAGCGTCGGGACAGGGGGCATAGGGCAGTACTTC.